The 26 T cell receptor beta chains below were found in one sample sequenced in a study of cytomegalovirus exposure and HLA in healthy donors. The PCR employed 60 Vbeta primers together with 13 Jbeta primers. Repertoires were generated with immunoSEQ multiplex PCR, while TCRdb's copy carries only in-frame clones and drops some. The repertoire holds approximately 170,000 clones, 60% to 85% seen once, with around 7% in the top ten. Sequenced: PBMCs. The receptor source for this set is a woman aged 40-49 years in good health and CMV-seropositive.

In its sample, this clone was seen once. The rearrangement uses TRBV2 and TRBJ2-1; the match to TRBD2 covers 9 bases. The trim removed 3 bases at V and 9 bases at J, leaving 15 bases unmatched. The germline V gene encodes CDR1 SNHLY and CDR2 FYNNEI. The CDR3 length is 17 residues. The CDR3 region has the DNA TGTGCCAGCAGTGAGGTGGGGACTAGCTGGTCTGGGGGTGAGCAGTTCTTC. Translation: CASSEVGTSWSGGEQFF.

The chain joins TRBV5-6 to TRBJ2-2; TRBD1 matches 8 bases. Trimming took 5 bases from V and 6 from J; bases not matched to a gene: 9. The length of the CDR3 is 15 residues. Germline V CDR1 and CDR2: SGHDT, YYEEEE. CDR3 loop: CASSPGTGVAGELFF. CDR3 bases: TGTGCCAGCAGTCCCGGGACAGGAGTGGCCGGGGAGCTGTTTTTT.

The V and J genes are TRBV30 and TRBJ1-3; D is possibly TRBD1 (5 bases). This CDR3 contains 14 residues. Germline values: CDR1 GTSNPN, CDR2 SVGIG (reference sequence). V dropped 1 base and J dropped 4 bases, with 11 bases sitting between them. The CDR3 DNA reads TGTGCCTGGAGTGGACCAGGGCCCGGAAACACCATATATTTT. It codes for CAWSGPGPGNTIYF. Looking up the rest from reference TRBV30 and TRBJ1-3 gives the full variable domain: SQTIHQWPATLVQPVGSPLSLECTVEGTSNPNLYWYRQAAGRGLQLLFYSVGIGQISSEVPQNLSASRPQDRQFILSSKKLLLSDSGFYLCAWSGPGPGNTIYFGEGSWLTVV.

This chain uses TRBV7-8 with TRBJ2-1; 14 nucleotides align to TRBD2. Germline CDR1 is SGHVS and CDR2 is FQNEAQ. The CDR3 loop spans 17 amino acids. V lost 5 bases and J lost 6; bases outside the gene matches: 9. The CDR3 here is CASSPGLAGAPGNEQFF. The CDR3 coding sequence is TGTGCCAGCAGCCCGGGACTAGCGGGGGCCCCGGGCAATGAGCAGTTCTTC.

This clone showed up just once. The rearrangement uses TRBV28 and TRBJ1-5; a possible D gene is TRBD1 (6 bases). This CDR3 region has 15 residues. V gave up 5 bases and J gave up 4 bases, with 15 bases separating them. Germline CDR1 reads MDHEN; CDR2 reads SYDVKM. In DNA form, the CDR3 reads TGTGCCAGCAGTCTCAGGGGCTCGATTAATCAGCCCCAGCATTTT. Encoded protein: CASSLRGSINQPQHF.

The J gene is TRBJ1-1, the V gene TRBV14; 7 positions match TRBD1. This CDR3 is built from 15 residues. V trimming: 3 bases; J trimming: 8 bases; junction bases outside the gene matches: 12. Germline V gene lookup returns CDR1 SGHDN and CDR2 FVKESK. The CDR3 reads CASSHSRGILSEAFF. For the CDR3, the DNA is TGTGCCAGCAGCCACAGCAGGGGGATCTTGTCAGAAGCTTTCTTT.

The rearrangement uses TRBV5-5 and TRBJ1-5, with D possibly TRBD1 on 6 matching bases. Trimming took off 5 bases at V and 7 bases at J, with 13 bases between the two ends. Germline CDR1 is SGHKS and CDR2 is YYEKEE (reference sequence). The CDR3 covers 13 residues. The CDR3 reads CASSPQGRQPQHF. The CDR3 coding sequence is TGTGCCAGCAGTCCTCAGGGGAGACAGCCCCAGCATTTT.

The chain combines TRBV7-9 with TRBJ2-6; D might be TRBD1 (6 bases). The V gene's germline CDR1 is SEHNR and CDR2 FQNEAQ (reference sequence). The CDR3 has 16 residues. V was shortened by 5 bases and J by 2 bases, with 13 bases between the two germline ends. The CDR3 nucleotides are TGTGCCAGCAGCGCTACTACAGGGCCTGGGGCCAACGTCCTGACTTTC. It codes for CASSATTGPGANVLTF.

This clone was detected once. The chain employs TRBV15 and TRBJ2-7; D possibly corresponds to TRBD2 (7 bases). The CDR3 has 16 amino acids. V gave up 4 bases and J gave up 2 bases, with 18 bases separating them. Germline CDR1 and CDR2: LNHNV and YYDKDF (reference sequence). The CDR3 coding sequence is TGTGCCACCAGCAATATCGGGCGGGGGCCAACCTACGAGCAGTACTTC. Its translation: CATSNIGRGPTYEQYF.

The chain recombines TRBV7-8 with TRBJ2-5; D might be TRBD2 (5 bases). Germline CDR1 is SGHVS and CDR2 is FQNEAQ. Trimming pared 7 bases from V and 5 bases from J, leaving 14 bases between. The CDR3 totals 13 residues. This chain's CDR3 is CASKRRSEETQYF. The DNA for the CDR3 is TGTGCCAGCAAGCGGAGGTCGGAGGAGACCCAGTACTTC.

The chain recombines TRBV2 with TRBJ1-5; the D is unclear. The length of the CDR3 is 14 residues. Trimming took off 3 bases at V and 5 bases at J, with 11 bases between the two ends. Germline CDR1 is SNHLY and CDR2 is FYNNEI. This chain's CDR3 is CASSDIAVDQPQHF. CDR3 nucleotides: TGTGCCAGCAGTGATATAGCAGTAGATCAGCCCCAGCATTTT.

The chain recombines TRBV29-1 with TRBJ1-3; maybe TRBD1 (5 bases). Germline loops: CDR1 SQVTM, CDR2 ANQGSEA. The CDR3 loop spans 15 amino acids. Trimming cost V 0 bases and J 4 bases, with 13 bases left between them. The CDR3 nucleotides are TGCAGCGTTGAAGAGCCCCCAGGGAAAGGAAACACCATATATTTT. Its translation is CSVEEPPGKGNTIYF. Variable domain in full (rest from reference TRBV29-1 and TRBJ1-3): SAVISQKPSRDICQRGTSLTIQCQVDSQVTMMFWYRQQPGQSLTLIATANQGSEATYESGFVIDKFPISRPNLTFSTLTVSNMSPEDSSIYLCSVEEPPGKGNTIYFGEGSWLTVV.

This clone appeared a single time. The rearrangement uses TRBV29-1 and TRBJ2-3, with 9 bases lining up with TRBD2. From germline, CDR1 is SQVTM and CDR2 ANQGSEA. The CDR3 runs 13 residues. Trimming took 7 bases from V and 8 from J; bases not matched to a gene: 10. The CDR3 DNA reads TGCAGCGCTGAGCGGGGGGTGGCCGGTACGCAGTATTTT. It encodes CSAERGVAGTQYF.

V and J are TRBV10-1 and TRBJ2-3; 8 bases are a match to TRBD1. Germline V gene lookup returns CDR1 WNHNN and CDR2 SYGVQD (reference sequence). J gave up 2 bases and V 2 bases, and 3 bases lay outside the gene matches. The CDR3 runs to 15 residues. The CDR3 DNA reads TGCGCCAGCAGTGAGGGACAGGGCAACACAGATACGCAGTATTTT. It yields the protein CASSEGQGNTDTQYF.

This clone was detected a few times. V usage is TRBV11-2 and J usage is TRBJ1-1, with 7 bases lining up with TRBD1. The length of the CDR3 is 14 residues. Per germline, CDR1 SGHAT and CDR2 FQNNGV. The V segment lost 5 bases and the J segment 4 bases; nucleotides outside the gene matches: 7. The CDR3 nucleotides are TGTGCCAGCAGCCCCATGGCAGGGGGCACTGAAGCTTTCTTT. Encoded protein: CASSPMAGGTEAFF.

The chain combines TRBV19 with TRBJ2-6; the match to TRBD2 covers 7 bases. This CDR3 is built from 16 residues. The germline CDR1 and CDR2 sequences are LNHDA and SQIVND (reference sequence). Trimming took 6 bases from V and 2 from J; bases not matched to a gene: 7. The DNA for the CDR3 is TGTGCCAGTAGCATCTGGGAGGGGACTGGGGCCAACGTCCTGACTTTC. Translation: CASSIWEGTGANVLTF.

The V and J genes are TRBV7-9 and TRBJ2-7, with D maybe TRBD1 (5 bases). V was trimmed by 4 bases and J by 3 bases, leaving 16 bases between them. The CDR3 is 15 residues long. From germline, CDR1 is SEHNR and CDR2 FQNEAQ (reference sequence). The CDR3 sequence is CASSSAQESFYEQYF. The CDR3 DNA is TGTGCCAGCAGCTCCGCACAGGAATCATTCTACGAGCAGTACTTC.

This chain uses TRBV5-4 with TRBJ1-1; 10 bases are a match to TRBD1. With 5 bases clipped from V and 10 bases from J, the junction kept 8 bases outside the gene matches. This CDR3 region has 13 residues. Germline values: CDR1 SGHNT, CDR2 YYREEE (reference sequence). The CDR3 bases are TGTGCCAGCAGTTCCGACAGGGGGCGCCTAGCTTTCTTT. The encoded protein is CASSSDRGRLAFF. Filled out from reference TRBV5-4 and TRBJ1-1, the complete variable domain reads ETGVTQSPTHLIKTRGQQVTLRCSSQSGHNTVSWYQQALGQGPQFIFQYYREEENGRGNFPPRFSGLQFPNYSSELNVNALELDDSALYLCASSSDRGRLAFFGQGTRLTVV.

As concerns this clone: Compared with germline, one end of the junction differs, possibly owing to a read error. The V gene is TRBV7-9, the J gene TRBJ1-4, with 8 bases that match TRBD1. The CDR3 is 17 residues long. In germline, CDR1 is SEHNR, CDR2 FQNEAQ (reference sequence). The CDR3, as DNA: TGTTCCAGCAGCTTTTTAGACAGGGGCATGTCTAATGAAAAACTGTTTTTT. Translated: CSSSFLDRGMSNEKLFF.

This sequence joins TRBV6-5 and TRBJ1-3; D call uncertain. V was trimmed by 0 bases and J by 0 bases, leaving 9 bases between them. Germline V gives CDR1 MNHEY, CDR2 SVGAGI. The CDR3 length is 16 residues. In DNA, the CDR3 is TGTGCCAGCAGTTACTCGGACTTCAGCTCTGGAAACACCATATATTTT. Translation gives CASSYSDFSSGNTIYF.

This clone was counted a few times. The genes are TRBV29-1 and TRBJ1-1; 8 bases map to TRBD1. The V gene's germline CDR1 is SQVTM and CDR2 ANQGSEA. The CDR3 runs to 14 residues. V lost 3 bases, J lost 4 bases, and 7 bases stayed unmatched. DNA for the CDR3: TGCAGCGTTGAGAGCGGGACAGGTACCACTGAAGCTTTCTTT. Amino acids: CSVESGTGTTEAFF.

The gene calls are TRBV7-3 and TRBJ2-1; maybe TRBD2 (6 bases). Germline lookup yields CDR1 SGHTA and CDR2 FQGTGA. V gave up 4 bases and J gave up 0 bases, with 10 bases separating them. This CDR3 is built from 15 residues. The CDR3 reads CASSYGGNSYNEQFF. The CDR3 region has the DNA TGTGCCAGCAGCTACGGGGGAAACTCCTACAATGAGCAGTTCTTC. The whole variable domain, filled in from reference TRBV7-3 and TRBJ2-1, reads GAGVSQTPSNKVTEKGKYVELRCDPISGHTALYWYRQSLGQGPEFLIYFQGTGAADDSGLPNDRFFAVRPEGSVSTLKIQRTERGDSAVYLCASSYGGNSYNEQFFGPGTRLTVL.

This rearrangement joins TRBV30 to TRBJ1-6; 8 nucleotides match TRBD1. CDR1 is GTSNPN and CDR2 is SVGIG in the germline V gene (reference sequence). The CDR3 spans 14 residues. Trimming cost V 4 bases and J 8 bases; bases outside gene matches: 7. CDR3 bases: TGTGCCTGGACTTGGACAGGGTTAGATTCACCCCTCCACTTT. Translating gives CAWTWTGLDSPLHF.

The chain has TRBV28 and TRBJ1-6, with 8 bases lining up with TRBD1. The germline V gene has CDR1 MDHEN and CDR2 SYDVKM. There are 15 residues in the CDR3. The V and J ends lost 7 bases and 3 bases, in that order; junction bases with no gene match: 5. CDR3 residues: CASTKDRGYNSPLHF. As DNA, the CDR3 is TGTGCCAGCACCAAAGACAGGGGCTATAATTCACCCCTCCACTTT.

The V gene is TRBV11-2, the J gene TRBJ2-7; D possibly corresponds to TRBD2 (6 bases). Per the germline V gene, CDR1 is SGHAT and CDR2 is FQNNGV. The CDR3 extends over 14 amino acids. V was trimmed by 1 base and J by 6 bases, leaving 13 bases between them. For the CDR3, the DNA is TGTGCCAGCAGCTTAGGGGTTCGGGGGACCGAGCAGTACTTC. As protein: CASSLGVRGTEQYF.

This clone was seen only a few times. The CDR3 loop is CASSYRGAGNTIYF. The CDR3 nucleotides are TGTGCCAGCAGTTACCGGGGGGCTGGAAACACCATATATTTT. J is TRBJ1-3 and V is TRBV6-6; a possible D gene is TRBD1 (5 bases). With 2 bases removed from V and 2 bases from J, the gap between germline ends came to 7 bases. Germline V gene lookup returns CDR1 MNHNY and CDR2 SVGAGI (reference sequence). This CDR3 region has 14 residues.